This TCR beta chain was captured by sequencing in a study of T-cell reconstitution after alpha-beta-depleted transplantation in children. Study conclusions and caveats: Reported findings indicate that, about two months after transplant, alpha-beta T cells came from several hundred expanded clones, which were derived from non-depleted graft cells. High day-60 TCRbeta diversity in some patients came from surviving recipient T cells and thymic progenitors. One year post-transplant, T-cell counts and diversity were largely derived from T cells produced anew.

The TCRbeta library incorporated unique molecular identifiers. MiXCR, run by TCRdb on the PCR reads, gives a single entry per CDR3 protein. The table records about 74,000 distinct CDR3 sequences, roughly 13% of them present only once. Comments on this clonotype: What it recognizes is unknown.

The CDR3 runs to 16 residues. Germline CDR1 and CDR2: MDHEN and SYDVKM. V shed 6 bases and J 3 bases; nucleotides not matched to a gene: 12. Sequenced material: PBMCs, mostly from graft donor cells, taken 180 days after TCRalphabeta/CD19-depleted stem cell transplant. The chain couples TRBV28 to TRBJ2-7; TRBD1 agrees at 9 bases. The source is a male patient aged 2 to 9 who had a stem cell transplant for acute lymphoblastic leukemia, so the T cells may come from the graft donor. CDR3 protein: CASSHPPGQGRYEQYF. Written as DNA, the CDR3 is TGTGCCAGCAGCCACCCTCCGGGACAGGGACGCTACGAGCAGTACTTC.